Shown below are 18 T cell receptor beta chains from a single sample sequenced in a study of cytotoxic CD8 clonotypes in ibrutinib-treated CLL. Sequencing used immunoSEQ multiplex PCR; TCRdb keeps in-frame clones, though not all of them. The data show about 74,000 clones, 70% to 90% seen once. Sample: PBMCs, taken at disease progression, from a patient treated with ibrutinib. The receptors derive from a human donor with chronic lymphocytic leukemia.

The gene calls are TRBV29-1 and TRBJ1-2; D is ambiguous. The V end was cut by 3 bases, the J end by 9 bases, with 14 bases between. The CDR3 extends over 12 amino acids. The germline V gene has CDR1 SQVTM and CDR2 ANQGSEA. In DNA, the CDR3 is TGCAGCGTTGATCGACCAGTGAATAGCTACACCTTC. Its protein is CSVDRPVNSYTF.

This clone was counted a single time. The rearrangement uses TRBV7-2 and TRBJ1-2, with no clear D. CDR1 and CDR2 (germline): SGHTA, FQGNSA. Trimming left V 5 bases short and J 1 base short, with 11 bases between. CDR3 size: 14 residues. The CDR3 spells CASSPRVINYGYTF. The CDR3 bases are TGTGCCAGCAGCCCCCGGGTCATTAACTATGGCTACACCTTC.

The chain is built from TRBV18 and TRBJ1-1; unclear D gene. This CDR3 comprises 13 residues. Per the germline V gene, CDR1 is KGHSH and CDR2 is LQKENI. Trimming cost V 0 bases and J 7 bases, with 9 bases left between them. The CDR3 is CASSPPSRDEAFF. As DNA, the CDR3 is TGTGCCAGCTCACCACCAAGCAGAGATGAAGCTTTCTTT. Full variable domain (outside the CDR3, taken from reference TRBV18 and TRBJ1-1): NAGVMQNPRHLVRRRGQEARLRCSPMKGHSHVYWYRQLPEEGLKFMVYLQKENIIDESGMPKERFSAEFPKEGPSILRIQQVVRGDSAAYFCASSPPSRDEAFFGQGTRLTVV.

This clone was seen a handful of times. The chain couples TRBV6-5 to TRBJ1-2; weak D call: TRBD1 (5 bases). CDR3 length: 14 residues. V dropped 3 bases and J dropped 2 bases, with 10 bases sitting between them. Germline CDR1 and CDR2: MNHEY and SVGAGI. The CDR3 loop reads CASSYGRANYGYTF. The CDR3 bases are TGTGCCAGCAGTTATGGCAGGGCCAACTATGGCTACACCTTC.

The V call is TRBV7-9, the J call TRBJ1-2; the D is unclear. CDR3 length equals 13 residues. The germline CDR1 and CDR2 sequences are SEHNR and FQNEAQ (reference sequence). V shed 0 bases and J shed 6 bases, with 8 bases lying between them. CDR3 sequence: CASSLAHMDGYTF. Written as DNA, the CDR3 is TGTGCCAGCAGCTTAGCGCATATGGATGGCTACACCTTC.

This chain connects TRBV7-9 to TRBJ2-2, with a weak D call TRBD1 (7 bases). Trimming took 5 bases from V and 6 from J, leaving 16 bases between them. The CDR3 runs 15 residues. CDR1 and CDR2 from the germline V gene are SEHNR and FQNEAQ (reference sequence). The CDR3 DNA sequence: TGTGCCAGCAGCCCGACAGGCGGGACAGCCGGGGAGCTGTTTTTT. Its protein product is CASSPTGGTAGELFF.

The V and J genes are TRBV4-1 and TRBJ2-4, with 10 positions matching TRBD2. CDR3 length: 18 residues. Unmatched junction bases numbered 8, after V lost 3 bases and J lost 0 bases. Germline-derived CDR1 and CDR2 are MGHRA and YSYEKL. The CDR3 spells CASSHTTGTSVAKNIQYF. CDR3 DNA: TGCGCCAGCAGCCATACGACCGGGACTAGCGTAGCCAAAAACATTCAGTACTTC.

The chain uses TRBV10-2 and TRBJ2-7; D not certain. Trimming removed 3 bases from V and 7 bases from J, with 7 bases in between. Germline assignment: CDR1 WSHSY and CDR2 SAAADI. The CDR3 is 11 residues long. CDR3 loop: CASSDGWEQYF. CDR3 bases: TGCGCCAGCAGTGATGGTTGGGAGCAGTACTTC.

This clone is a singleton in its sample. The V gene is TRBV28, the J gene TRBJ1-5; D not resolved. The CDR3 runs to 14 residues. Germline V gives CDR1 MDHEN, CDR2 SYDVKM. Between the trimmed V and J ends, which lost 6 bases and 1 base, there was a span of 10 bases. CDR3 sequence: CASRLVLSNQPQHF. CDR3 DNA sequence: TGTGCCAGCAGGCTGGTCCTGAGCAATCAGCCCCAGCATTTT.

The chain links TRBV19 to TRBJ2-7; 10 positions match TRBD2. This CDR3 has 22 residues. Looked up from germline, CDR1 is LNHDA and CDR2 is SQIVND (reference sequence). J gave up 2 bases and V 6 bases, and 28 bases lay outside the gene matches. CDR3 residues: CASSTLGHIVASGGLKTYEQYF. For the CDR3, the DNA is TGTGCCAGTAGCACCTTGGGACATATCGTCGCTAGCGGGGGCCTTAAAACCTACGAGCAGTACTTC.

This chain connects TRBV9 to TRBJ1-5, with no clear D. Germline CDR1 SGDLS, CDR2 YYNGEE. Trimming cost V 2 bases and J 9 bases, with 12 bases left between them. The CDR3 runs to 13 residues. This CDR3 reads CASSVRPVGPQHF. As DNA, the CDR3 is TGTGCCAGCAGCGTCAGACCAGTGGGGCCCCAGCATTTT. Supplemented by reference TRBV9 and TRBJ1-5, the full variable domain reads DSGVTQTPKHLITATGQRVTLRCSPRSGDLSVYWYQQSLDQGLQFLIQYYNGEERAKGNILERFSAQQFPDLHSELNLSSLELGDSALYFCASSVRPVGPQHFGDGTRLSIL.

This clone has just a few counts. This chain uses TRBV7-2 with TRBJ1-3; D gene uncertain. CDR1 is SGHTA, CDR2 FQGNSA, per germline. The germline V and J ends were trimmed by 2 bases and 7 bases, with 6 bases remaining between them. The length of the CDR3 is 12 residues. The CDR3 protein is CASSLPGNTIYF. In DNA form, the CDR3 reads TGTGCCAGCAGCTTACCGGGGAACACCATATATTTT.

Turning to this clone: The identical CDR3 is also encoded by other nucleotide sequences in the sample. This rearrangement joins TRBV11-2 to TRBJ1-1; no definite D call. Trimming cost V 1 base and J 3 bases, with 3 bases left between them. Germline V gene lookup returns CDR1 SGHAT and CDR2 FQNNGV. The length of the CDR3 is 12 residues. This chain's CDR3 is CASSLVDTEAFF. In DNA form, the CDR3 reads TGTGCCAGCAGCTTAGTTGACACTGAAGCTTTCTTT.

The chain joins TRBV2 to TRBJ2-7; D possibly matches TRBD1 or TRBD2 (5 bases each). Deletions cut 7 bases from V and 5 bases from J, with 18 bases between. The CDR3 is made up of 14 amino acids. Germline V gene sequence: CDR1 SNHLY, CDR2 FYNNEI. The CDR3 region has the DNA TGTGCCAGCAAGTGGTTTGGGGGTCGGCACGAGCAGTACTTC. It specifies CASKWFGGRHEQYF.

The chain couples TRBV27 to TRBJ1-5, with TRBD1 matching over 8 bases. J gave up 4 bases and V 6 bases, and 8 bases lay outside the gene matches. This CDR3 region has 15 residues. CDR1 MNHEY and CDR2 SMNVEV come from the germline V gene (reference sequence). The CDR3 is CASRPGTGRNQPQHF. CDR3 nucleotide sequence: TGTGCCAGCAGACCGGGGACAGGCCGGAATCAGCCCCAGCATTTT.

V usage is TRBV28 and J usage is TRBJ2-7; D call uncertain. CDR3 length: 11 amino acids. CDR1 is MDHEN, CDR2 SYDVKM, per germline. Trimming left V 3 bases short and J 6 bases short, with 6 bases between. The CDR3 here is CASSFRSEQYF. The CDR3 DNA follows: TGTGCCAGCAGTTTCAGAAGCGAGCAGTACTTC.

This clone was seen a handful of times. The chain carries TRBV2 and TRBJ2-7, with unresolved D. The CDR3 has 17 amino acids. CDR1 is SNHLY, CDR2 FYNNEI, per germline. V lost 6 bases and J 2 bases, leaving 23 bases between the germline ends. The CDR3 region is CASSPRLGLERTYEQYF. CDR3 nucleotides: TGTGCCAGCAGCCCCCGTCTAGGGTTGGAGCGAACCTACGAGCAGTACTTC.

Written as DNA, the CDR3 is TGTGCCAGCAGCCCATACGGTCCGGGCACTGAAGCTTTCTTT. It is translated as CASSPYGPGTEAFF. V is TRBV27 and J is TRBJ1-1, with D unresolved. V was cut by 6 bases and J by 4 bases, with 15 bases left in between. The CDR3 length is 14 residues. The V gene's germline CDR1 is MNHEY and CDR2 SMNVEV (reference sequence).